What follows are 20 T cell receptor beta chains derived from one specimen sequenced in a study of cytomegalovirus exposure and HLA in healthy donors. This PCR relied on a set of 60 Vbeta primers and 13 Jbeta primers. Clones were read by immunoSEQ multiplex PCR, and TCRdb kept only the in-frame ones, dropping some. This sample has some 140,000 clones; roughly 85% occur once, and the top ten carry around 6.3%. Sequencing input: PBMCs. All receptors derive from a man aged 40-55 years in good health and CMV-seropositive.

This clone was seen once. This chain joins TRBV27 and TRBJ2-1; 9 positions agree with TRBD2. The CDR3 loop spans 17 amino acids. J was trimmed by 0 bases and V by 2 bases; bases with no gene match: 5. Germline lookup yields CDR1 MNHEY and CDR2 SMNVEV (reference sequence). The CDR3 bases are TGTGCCAGCAGTTTACTACCTAGCGGGAACTCCTACAATGAGCAGTTCTTC. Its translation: CASSLLPSGNSYNEQFF.

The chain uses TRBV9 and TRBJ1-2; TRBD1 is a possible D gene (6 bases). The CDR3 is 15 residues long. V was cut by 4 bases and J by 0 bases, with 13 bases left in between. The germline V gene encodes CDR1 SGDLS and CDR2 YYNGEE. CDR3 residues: CASSPHRVANYGYTF. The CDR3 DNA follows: TGTGCCAGCAGCCCCCACAGGGTTGCTAACTATGGCTACACCTTC. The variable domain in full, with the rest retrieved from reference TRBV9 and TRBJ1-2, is DSGVTQTPKHLITATGQRVTLRCSPRSGDLSVYWYQQSLDQGLQFLIQYYNGEERAKGNILERFSAQQFPDLHSELNLSSLELGDSALYFCASSPHRVANYGYTFGSGTRLTVV.

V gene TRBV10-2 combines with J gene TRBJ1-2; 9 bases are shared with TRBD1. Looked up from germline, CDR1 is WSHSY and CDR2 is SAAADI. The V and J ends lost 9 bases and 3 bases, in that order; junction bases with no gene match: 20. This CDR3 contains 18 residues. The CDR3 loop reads CARIHERTGDGLHYGYTF. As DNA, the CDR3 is TGCGCCAGGATACACGAACGGACAGGGGACGGCTTGCACTATGGCTACACCTTC.

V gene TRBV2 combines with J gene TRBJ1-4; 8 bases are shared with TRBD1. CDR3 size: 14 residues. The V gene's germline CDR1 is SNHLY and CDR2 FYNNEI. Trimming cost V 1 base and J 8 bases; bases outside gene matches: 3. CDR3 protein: CASSEDRGSEKLFF. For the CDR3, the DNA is TGTGCCAGCAGTGAAGACAGGGGGTCGGAAAAACTGTTTTTT.

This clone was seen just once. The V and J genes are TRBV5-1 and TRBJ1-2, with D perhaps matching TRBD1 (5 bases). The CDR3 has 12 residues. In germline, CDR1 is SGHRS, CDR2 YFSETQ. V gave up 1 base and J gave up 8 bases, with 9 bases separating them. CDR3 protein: CASSLRRGGYTF. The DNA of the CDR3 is TGCGCCAGCAGCTTGAGAAGGGGAGGCTACACCTTC.

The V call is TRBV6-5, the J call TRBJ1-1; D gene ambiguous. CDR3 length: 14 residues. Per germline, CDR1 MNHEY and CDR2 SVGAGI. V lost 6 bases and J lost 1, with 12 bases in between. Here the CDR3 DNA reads TGTGCCAGCAGCACTCCCCCGGGGAACACTGAAGCTTTCTTT. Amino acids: CASSTPPGNTEAFF.

The CDR3 region has the DNA TGTGCCAGCAGCCTGGATAGGGACAGGATCCACGAGCAGTACTTC. It codes for CASSLDRDRIHEQYF. The V call is TRBV5-4, the J call TRBJ2-7, with 8 bases matching TRBD1. V gave up 4 bases and J gave up 5 bases; unmatched junction bases: 11. Germline V lookup: CDR1 SGHNT, CDR2 YYREEE (reference sequence). The CDR3 runs to 15 residues.

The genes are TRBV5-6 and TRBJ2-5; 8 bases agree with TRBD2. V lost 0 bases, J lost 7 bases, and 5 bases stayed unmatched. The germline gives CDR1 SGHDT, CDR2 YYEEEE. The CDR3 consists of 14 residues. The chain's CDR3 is CASSLEGLGVTQYF. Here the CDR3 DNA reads TGTGCCAGCAGCTTGGAGGGACTAGGAGTGACCCAGTACTTC.

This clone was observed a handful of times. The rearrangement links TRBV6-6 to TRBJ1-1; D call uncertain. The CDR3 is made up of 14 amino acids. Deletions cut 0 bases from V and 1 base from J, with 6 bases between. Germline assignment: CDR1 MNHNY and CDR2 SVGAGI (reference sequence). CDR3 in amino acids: CASSYSEGNTEAFF. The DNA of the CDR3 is TGTGCCAGCAGTTACTCAGAGGGGAACACTGAAGCTTTCTTT.

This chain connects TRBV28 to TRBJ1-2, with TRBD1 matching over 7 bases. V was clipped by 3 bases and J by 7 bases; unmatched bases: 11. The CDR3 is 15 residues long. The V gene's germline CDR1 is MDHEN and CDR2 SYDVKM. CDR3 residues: CASSFSTGVIGGYTF. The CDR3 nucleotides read TGTGCCAGCAGTTTTTCAACAGGGGTAATTGGTGGCTACACCTTC.

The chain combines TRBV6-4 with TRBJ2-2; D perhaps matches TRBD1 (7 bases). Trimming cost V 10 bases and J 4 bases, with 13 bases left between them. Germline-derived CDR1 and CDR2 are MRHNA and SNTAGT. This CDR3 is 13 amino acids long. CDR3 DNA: TGTGCCACCGCGGGACAGATCACCGGGGAGCTGTTTTTT. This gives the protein CATAGQITGELFF.

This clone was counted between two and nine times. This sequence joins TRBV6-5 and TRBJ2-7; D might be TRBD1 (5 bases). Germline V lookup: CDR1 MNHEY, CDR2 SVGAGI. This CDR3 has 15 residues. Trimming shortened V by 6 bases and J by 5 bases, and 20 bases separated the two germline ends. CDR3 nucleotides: TGTGCCAGCAGGTCACCAGGGCGGTATTCCCACGAGCAGTACTTC. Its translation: CASRSPGRYSHEQYF.

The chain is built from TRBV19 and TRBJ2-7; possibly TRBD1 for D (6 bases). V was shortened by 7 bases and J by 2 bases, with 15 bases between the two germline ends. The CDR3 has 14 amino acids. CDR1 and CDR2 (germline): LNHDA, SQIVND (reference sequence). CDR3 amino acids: CASTKGTNPYEQYF. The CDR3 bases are TGTGCCAGTACCAAGGGGACAAACCCCTACGAGCAGTACTTC.

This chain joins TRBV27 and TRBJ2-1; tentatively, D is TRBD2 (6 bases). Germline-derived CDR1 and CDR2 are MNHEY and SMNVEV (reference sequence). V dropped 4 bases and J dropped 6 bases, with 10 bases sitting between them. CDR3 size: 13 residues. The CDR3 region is CASSSGLPNEQFF. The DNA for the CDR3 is TGTGCCAGCAGTTCGGGACTTCCCAATGAGCAGTTCTTC.

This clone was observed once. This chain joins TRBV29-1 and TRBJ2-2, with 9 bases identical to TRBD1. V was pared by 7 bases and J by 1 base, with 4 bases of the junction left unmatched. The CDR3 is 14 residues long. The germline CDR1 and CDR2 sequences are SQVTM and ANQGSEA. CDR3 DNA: TGCAGCGCCCGGGACAGGGTGAACACCGGGGAGCTGTTTTTT. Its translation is CSARDRVNTGELFF.

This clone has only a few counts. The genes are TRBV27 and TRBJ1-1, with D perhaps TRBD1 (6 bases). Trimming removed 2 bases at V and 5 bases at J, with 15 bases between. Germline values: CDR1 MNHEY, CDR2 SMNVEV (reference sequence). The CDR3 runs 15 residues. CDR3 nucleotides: TGTGCCAGCAGTTTAGGTACAGGGTTTTGGACTGAAGCTTTCTTT. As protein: CASSLGTGFWTEAFF.

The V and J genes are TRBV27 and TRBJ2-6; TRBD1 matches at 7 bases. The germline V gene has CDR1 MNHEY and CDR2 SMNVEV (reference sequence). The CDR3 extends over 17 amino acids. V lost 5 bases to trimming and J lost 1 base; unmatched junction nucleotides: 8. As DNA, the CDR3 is TGTGCCAGCAGTAAACGGGACAGCGTGTCTGGGGCCAACGTCCTGACTTTC. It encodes CASSKRDSVSGANVLTF. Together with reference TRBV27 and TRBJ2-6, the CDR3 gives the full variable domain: EAQVTQNPRYLITVTGKKLTVTCSQNMNHEYMSWYRQDPGLGLRQIYYSMNVEVTDKGDVPEGYKVSRKEKRNFPLILESPSPNQTSLYFCASSKRDSVSGANVLTFGAGSRLTVL.

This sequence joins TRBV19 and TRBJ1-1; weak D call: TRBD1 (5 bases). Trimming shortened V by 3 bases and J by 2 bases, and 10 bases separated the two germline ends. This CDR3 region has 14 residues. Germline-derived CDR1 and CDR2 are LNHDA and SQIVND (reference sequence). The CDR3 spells CASSIWGRNTEAFF. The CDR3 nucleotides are TGTGCCAGTAGTATTTGGGGCAGAAACACTGAAGCTTTCTTT.

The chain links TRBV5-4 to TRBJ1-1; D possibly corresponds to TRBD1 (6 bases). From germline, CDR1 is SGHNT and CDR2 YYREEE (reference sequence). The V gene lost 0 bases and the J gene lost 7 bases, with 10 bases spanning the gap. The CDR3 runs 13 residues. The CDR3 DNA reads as TGTGCCAGCAGCTTGGGGACAGCATTTGAAGCTTTCTTT. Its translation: CASSLGTAFEAFF. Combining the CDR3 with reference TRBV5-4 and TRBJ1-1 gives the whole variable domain ETGVTQSPTHLIKTRGQQVTLRCSSQSGHNTVSWYQQALGQGPQFIFQYYREEENGRGNFPPRFSGLQFPNYSSELNVNALELDDSALYLCASSLGTAFEAFFGQGTRLTVV.

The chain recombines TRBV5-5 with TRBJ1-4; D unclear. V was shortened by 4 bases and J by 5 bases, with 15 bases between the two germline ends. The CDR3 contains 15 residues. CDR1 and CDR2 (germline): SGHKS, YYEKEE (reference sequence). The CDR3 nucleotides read TGTGCCAGCAGCCTCTCTTTGATAGTGAATGAAAAACTGTTTTTT. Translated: CASSLSLIVNEKLFF. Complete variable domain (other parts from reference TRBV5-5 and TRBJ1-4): DAGVTQSPTHLIKTRGQQVTLRCSPISGHKSVSWYQQVLGQGPQFIFQYYEKEERGRGNFPDRFSARQFPNYSSELNVNALLLGDSALYLCASSLSLIVNEKLFFGSGTQLSVL.